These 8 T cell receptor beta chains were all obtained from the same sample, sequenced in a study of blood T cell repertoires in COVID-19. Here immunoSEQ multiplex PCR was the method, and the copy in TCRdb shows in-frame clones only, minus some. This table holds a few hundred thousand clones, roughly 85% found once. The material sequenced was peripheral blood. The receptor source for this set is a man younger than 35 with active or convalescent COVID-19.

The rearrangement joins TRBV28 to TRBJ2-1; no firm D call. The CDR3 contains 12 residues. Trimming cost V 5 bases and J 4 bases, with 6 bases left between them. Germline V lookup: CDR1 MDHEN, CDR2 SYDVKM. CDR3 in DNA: TGTGCCAGCAGTCCTCAGTACAATGAGCAGTTCTTC. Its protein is CASSPQYNEQFF.

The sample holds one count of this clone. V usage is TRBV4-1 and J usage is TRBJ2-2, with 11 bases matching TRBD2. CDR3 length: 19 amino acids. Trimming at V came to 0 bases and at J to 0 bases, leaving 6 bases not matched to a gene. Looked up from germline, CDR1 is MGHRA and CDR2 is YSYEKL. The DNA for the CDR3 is TGCGCCAGCAGCCAAGATACAGGACTAGCGGGCGCGAACACCGGGGAGCTGTTTTTT. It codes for CASSQDTGLAGANTGELFF.

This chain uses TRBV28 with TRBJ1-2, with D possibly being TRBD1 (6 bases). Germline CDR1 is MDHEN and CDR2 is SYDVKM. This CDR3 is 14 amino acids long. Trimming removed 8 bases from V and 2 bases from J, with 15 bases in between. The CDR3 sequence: CASLGTGWNYGYTF. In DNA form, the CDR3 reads TGTGCCAGCCTGGGCACAGGGTGGAACTATGGCTACACCTTC.

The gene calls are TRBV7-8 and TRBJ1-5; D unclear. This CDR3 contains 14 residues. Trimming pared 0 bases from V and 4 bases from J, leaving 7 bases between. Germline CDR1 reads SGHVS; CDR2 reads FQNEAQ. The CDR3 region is CASSLAPGNQPQHF. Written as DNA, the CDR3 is TGTGCCAGCAGCTTAGCGCCGGGGAATCAGCCCCAGCATTTT.

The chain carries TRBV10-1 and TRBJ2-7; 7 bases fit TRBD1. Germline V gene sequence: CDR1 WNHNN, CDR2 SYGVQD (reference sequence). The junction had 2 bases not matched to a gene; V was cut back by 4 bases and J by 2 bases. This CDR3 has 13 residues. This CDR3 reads CASSGQGPYEQYF. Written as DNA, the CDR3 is TGCGCCAGCAGTGGACAGGGCCCCTACGAGCAGTACTTC.

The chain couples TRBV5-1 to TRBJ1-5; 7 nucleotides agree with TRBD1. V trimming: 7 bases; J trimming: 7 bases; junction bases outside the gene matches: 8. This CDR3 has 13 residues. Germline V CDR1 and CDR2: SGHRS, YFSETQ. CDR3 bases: TGCGCCAGCCATACAGGGGTTCGACAGCCCCAGCATTTT. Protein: CASHTGVRQPQHF.

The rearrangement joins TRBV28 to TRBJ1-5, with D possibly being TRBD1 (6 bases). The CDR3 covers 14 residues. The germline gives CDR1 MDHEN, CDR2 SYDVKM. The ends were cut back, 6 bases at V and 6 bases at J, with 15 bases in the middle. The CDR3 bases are TGTGCCAGCAGCCGCACAGGGAAGGGTCAGCCCCAGCATTTT. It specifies CASSRTGKGQPQHF.

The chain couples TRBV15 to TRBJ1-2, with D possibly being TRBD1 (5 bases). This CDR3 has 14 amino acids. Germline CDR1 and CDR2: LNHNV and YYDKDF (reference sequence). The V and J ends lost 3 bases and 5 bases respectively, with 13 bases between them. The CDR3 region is CATSRGEGKYGYTF. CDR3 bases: TGTGCCACCAGCAGGGGGGAGGGAAAGTATGGCTACACCTTC.